This TCR beta chain comes out of a study of T cells in Graves' hyperthyroidism and ophthalmopathy. Points from the study as a whole: Median prediction lead before ophthalmopathy onset was around 6.9 months with the model.

Trimming left V 1 base short and J 8 bases short, with 12 bases between. The CDR3 has 15 residues. The investigators amplified TCR beta CDR3 regions from RNA transcripts. In the first-round RT-PCR of the TCR CDR3, the HTBI primer set was used. TCRdb analysed the multiplex PCR reads with MiXCR anew, one entry per CDR3 protein. The sample lists about 580,000 distinct CDR3 sequences, approximately 15% seen once, with almost 6% in the top ten. The blood specimen was taken at initial hyperthyroidism diagnosis, before any ophthalmopathy symptoms. This clonotype was seen repeatedly, ten times or more. Its antigen remains unidentified.

The chain carries TRBV12-3 or TRBV12-4 and TRBJ1-6; D gene uncertain. This sequence was found in a woman aged 30 to 39 with Graves' hyperthyroidism that later progressed to Graves' ophthalmopathy. The sequenced sample was blood. The CDR3 loop reads CASSLDPGWDSPLHF. The CDR3 DNA is TGTGCCAGCAGTTTAGACCCAGGATGGGATTCACCCCTCCACTTT.